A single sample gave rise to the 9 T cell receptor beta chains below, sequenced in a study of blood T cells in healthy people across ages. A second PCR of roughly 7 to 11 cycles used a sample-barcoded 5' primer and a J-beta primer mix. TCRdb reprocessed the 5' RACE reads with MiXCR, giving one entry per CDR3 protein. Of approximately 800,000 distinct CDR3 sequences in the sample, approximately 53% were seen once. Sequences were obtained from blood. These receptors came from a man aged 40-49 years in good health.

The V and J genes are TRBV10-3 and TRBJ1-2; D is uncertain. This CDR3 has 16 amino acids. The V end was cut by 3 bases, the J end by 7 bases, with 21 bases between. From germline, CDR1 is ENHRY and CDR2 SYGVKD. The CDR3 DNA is TGTGCCATCAGTGATCGGAGGCCGTTAGTAGACGGTGGCTACACCTTC. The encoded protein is CAISDRRPLVDGGYTF.

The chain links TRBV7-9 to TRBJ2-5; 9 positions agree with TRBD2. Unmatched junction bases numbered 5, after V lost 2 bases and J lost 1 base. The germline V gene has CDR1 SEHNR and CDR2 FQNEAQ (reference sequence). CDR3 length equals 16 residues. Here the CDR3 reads CASSLLPAGGQETQYF. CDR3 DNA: TGTGCCAGCAGCTTACTCCCAGCGGGGGGCCAAGAGACCCAGTACTTC.

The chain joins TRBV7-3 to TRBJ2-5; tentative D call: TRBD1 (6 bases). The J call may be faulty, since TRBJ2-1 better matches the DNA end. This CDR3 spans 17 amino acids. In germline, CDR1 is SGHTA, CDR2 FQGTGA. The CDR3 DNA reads TGTGCCAGCAGCTTTGCCCGGGACACCAGGCTCCAAGAGACCCAGTTCTTC. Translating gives CASSFARDTRLQETQFF.

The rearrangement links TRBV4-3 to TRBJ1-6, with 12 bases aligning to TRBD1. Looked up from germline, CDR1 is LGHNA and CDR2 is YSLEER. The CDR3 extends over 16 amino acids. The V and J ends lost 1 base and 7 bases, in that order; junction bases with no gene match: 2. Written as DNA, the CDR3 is TGCGCCAGCAGCCAAGTGGGACAGGGGGCAAATTCACCCCTCCACTTT. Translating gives CASSQVGQGANSPLHF.

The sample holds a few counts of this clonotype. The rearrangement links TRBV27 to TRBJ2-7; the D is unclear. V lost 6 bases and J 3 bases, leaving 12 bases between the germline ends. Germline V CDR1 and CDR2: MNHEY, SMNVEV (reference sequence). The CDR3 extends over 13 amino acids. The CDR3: CASRSSPYYEQYF. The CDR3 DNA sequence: TGTGCCAGCAGGAGCAGCCCATACTACGAGCAGTACTTC.

The CDR3 DNA is TGCAGTGCTCAGACTAGCGGGGGGTCAGATACGCAGTATTTT. Protein product: CSAQTSGGSDTQYF. The chain recombines TRBV20-1 with TRBJ2-3; TRBD2 matches at 13 bases. Germline CDR1 DFQATT, CDR2 SNEGSKA (reference sequence). The CDR3 covers 14 residues. With V trimmed by 5 bases and J by 4 bases, 3 bases remained unmatched.

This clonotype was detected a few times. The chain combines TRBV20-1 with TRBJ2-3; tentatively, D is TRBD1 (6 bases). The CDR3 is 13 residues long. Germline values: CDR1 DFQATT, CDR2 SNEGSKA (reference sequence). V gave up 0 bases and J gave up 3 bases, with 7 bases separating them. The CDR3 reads CSAREGGTDTQYF. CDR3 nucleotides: TGCAGTGCTAGAGAAGGGGGAACAGATACGCAGTATTTT.

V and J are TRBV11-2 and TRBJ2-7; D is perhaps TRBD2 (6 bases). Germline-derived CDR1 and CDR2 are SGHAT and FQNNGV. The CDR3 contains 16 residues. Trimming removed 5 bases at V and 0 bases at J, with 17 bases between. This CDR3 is CASSTYRDGSSYEQYF. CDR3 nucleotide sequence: TGTGCCAGCAGCACTTACCGGGACGGGAGCTCCTACGAGCAGTACTTC.

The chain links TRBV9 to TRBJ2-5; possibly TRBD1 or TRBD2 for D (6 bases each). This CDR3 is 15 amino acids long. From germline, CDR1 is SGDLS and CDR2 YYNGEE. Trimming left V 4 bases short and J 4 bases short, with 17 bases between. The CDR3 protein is CASSLRGAGRETQYF. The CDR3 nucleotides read TGTGCCAGCAGCCTCAGGGGTGCGGGGCGAGAGACCCAGTACTTC.